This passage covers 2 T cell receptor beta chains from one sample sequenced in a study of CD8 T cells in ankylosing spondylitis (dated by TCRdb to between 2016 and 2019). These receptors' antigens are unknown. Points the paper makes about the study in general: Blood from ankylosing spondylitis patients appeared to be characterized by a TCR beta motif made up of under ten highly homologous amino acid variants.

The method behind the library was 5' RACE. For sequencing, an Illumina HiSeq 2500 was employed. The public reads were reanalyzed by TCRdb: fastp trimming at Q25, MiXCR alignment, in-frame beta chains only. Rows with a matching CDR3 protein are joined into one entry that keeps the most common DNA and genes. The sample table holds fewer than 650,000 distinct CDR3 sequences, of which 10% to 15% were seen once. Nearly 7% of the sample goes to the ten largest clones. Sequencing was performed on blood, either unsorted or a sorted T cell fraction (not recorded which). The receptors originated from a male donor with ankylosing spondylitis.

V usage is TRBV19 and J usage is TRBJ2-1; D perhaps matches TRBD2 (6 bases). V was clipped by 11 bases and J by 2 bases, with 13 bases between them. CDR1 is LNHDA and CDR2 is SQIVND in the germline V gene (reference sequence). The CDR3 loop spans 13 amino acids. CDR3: CAAGAGPYNEQFF. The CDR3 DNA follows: TGTGCCGCTGGGGCGGGGCCCTACAATGAGCAGTTCTTC.

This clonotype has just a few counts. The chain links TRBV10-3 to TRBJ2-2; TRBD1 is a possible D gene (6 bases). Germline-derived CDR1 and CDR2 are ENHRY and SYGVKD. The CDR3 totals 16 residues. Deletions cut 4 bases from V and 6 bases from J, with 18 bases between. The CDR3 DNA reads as TGTGCCATCAGTGCCTGGGCCCAAAGGGGGTCCGGGGAGCTGTTTTTT. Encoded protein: CAISAWAQRGSGELFF.